Sample share makes the clone carrying this T cell receptor beta chain medium-sized. The entry originates in a study of T cell responses to AZD1222 COVID-19 vaccine. CDR1 and CDR2 (germline): LNHDA, SQIVND (reference sequence). The CDR3 covers 15 residues. J gave up 2 bases and V 5 bases, and 6 bases lay outside the gene matches. The data were produced by immunoSEQ multiplex PCR, yet TCRdb's version contains in-frame clones alone and is incomplete. The sample has about 140,000 clones, about 90% seen once. The V and J genes are TRBV19 and TRBJ2-3; TRBD1 matches 8 bases. The source of this sequence is an adult who received the MenACWY meningococcal vaccine as a control. The sample in question was peripheral blood, obtained 28 days after the second dose of the MenACWY control vaccine. The CDR3 sequence: CASSLRDRFTDTQYF. The CDR3, as DNA: TGTGCCAGTAGTCTCCGGGACAGGTTCACAGATACGCAGTATTTT.